This passage covers 7 T cell receptor beta chains from one sample sequenced in a study of blood T cells in healthy people across ages. It was with a sample-barcoded 5' primer and a J-beta primer mix that a second PCR of roughly 7 to 11 cycles was run. TCRdb independently ran MiXCR on the 5' RACE reads; one entry per CDR3 protein. The repertoire holds just under 550,000 distinct CDR3 sequences, approximately 25% seen once, with roughly 10% in the top ten. A further study also used this sample, focusing on T cells of mothers and their children.

The source material was blood. All receptors derive from a boy aged 5-17 years in good health.

This clonotype was seen a few times. The rearrangement uses TRBV9 and TRBJ2-3; the match to TRBD2 covers 11 bases. Germline trimming cut 0 bases from V and 10 bases from J; bases unmatched to any gene: 13. This CDR3 contains 17 residues. Germline V gives CDR1 SGDLS, CDR2 YYNGEE. The CDR3 here is CASSVGPQTSGAVSQYF. For the CDR3, the DNA is TGTGCCAGCAGCGTAGGTCCCCAGACTAGCGGGGCTGTTTCGCAGTATTTT. Based on the CDR3 plus reference TRBV9 and TRBJ2-3, the full variable domain is DSGVTQTPKHLITATGQRVTLRCSPRSGDLSVYWYQQSLDQGLQFLIQYYNGEERAKGNILERFSAQQFPDLHSELNLSSLELGDSALYFCASSVGPQTSGAVSQYFGPGTRLTVL.

The V gene is TRBV21-1, the J gene TRBJ2-5; TRBD1, the table's D call, was not compared with the DNA. TRBV21-1 is labeled a pseudogene. CDR3 length: 14 amino acids. Here the CDR3 reads CASSKRQGQETQYF. For the CDR3, the DNA is TGTGCCAGCAGCAAAAGACAGGGTCAAGAGACCCAGTACTTC.

This sequence joins TRBV7-2 and TRBJ2-1; 7 nucleotides match TRBD1. CDR3 length equals 17 residues. CDR1 and CDR2 (germline): SGHTA, FQGNSA. J lost 1 base, V lost 2 bases, and 8 bases had no gene match. The CDR3 nucleotides are TGTGCCAGCAGCTTATCTACAGGGGATTTATCCTACAATGAGCAGTTCTTC. This codes for CASSLSTGDLSYNEQFF.

This clonotype has more than one count but fewer than ten. The chain combines TRBV28 with TRBJ2-3; 15 bases line up with TRBD2. The length of the CDR3 is 21 residues. Losses at the gene ends were 1 base for V and 2 bases for J; bases not matched to a gene: 13. Germline V gives CDR1 MDHEN, CDR2 SYDVKM. The CDR3 coding sequence is TGTGCCAGCAGTTTATCGTTCGGACTAGCGGGGGGGGTTGGGGCCACAGATACGCAGTATTTT. Protein product: CASSLSFGLAGGVGATDTQYF.

This clonotype appeared a few times. V usage is TRBV11-2 and J usage is TRBJ2-3; 7 bases are a match to TRBD1. V lost 7 bases, J lost 2 bases, and 9 bases stayed unmatched. The germline CDR1 and CDR2 sequences are SGHAT and FQNNGV. The CDR3 extends over 15 amino acids. CDR3 in DNA: TGTGCCAGCATGCCGGGACAGACACCCACAGATACGCAGTATTTT. Residues: CASMPGQTPTDTQYF.

This clonotype has only a few counts. V and J are TRBV5-1 and TRBJ2-1; D possibly matches TRBD1 or TRBD2 (6 bases each). Trimming stripped 2 bases from V and 7 bases from J, with 19 bases between. Germline assignment: CDR1 SGHRS and CDR2 YFSETQ. CDR3 length: 16 amino acids. CDR3 DNA: TGCGCCAGCAGCTTTCGTCCGGGGGCTTCCCAAAATGAGCAGTTCTTC. This gives the protein CASSFRPGASQNEQFF.

About this clonotype: An end of the junction differs from the germline gene, which may be a read error. The V gene is TRBV12-3 or TRBV12-4, the J gene TRBJ2-5; D might be TRBD1 (7 bases). The CDR3 covers 14 residues. The CDR3 sequence is CAGSWRGREETQYF. CDR3 nucleotides: TGTGCCGGCAGTTGGAGGGGGCGCGAAGAGACCCAGTACTTC.